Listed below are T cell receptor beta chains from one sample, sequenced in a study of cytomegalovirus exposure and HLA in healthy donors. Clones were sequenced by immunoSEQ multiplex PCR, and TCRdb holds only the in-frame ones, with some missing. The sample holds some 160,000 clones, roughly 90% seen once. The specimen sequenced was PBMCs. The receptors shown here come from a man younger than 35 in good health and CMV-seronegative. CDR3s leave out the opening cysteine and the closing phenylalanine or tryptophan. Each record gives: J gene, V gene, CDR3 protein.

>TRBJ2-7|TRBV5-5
ASHPGLSSYEQY
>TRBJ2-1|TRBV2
ASSRGASPNEQF
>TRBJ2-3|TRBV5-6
ASSLLRGFSTDTQY
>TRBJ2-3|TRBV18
ASSSHAGGTDTQY
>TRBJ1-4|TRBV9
ASSVGLDLNEKLF
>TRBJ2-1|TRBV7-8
ASSLAPPNEQF
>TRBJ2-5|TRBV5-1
ASSYGTGLQETQY
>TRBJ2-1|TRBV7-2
ASSLRDYYNEQF
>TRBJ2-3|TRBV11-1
ASSPTSGGASDTQY
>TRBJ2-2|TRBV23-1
ASSLEAGKASGGTNTGELF
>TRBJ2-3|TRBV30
AWSPRTGTGRATDTQY
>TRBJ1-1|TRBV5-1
ASSFQGRTEAF
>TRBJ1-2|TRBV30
ACLSRAQANYGYT
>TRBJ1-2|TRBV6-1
ASSYDRSYGYT
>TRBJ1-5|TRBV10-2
ASRAGGNQPQH
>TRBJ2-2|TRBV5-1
ASSSFGTNTGELF
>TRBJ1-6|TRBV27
ASSPDRGNSPLH
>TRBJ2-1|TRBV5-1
ASSQMGGIGNEQF
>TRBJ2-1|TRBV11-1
ASSLLNEQF
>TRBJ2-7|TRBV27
ASSPRGSYEQY
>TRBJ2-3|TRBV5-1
ASNGIDTQY
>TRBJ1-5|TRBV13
ASSLDTGHQPQH
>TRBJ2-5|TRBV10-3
AISESWTDRRTQY
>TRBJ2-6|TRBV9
ASSVGVFSSGANVLT
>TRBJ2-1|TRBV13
ASKTSGNNEQF
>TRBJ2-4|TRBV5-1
ASSGGTGANPKNIQY
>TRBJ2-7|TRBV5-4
ASRTSGGAYEQY
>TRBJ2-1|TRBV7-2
ASSPQAGYNEQF
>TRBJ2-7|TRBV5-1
ASSLLDTSYEQY